This T cell receptor (beta chain) was sequenced in a study of Tregs in tolerant kidney transplant recipients. Overall study results and limits: Activated donor B cell expansion appeared to reveal the most relevant donor-specific TCRbeta repertoire.

CD4+CD25+CD127- Tregs, CD4+CD25- non-Tregs, CD4 and CD8 cells were sorted. The V gene lost 5 bases and the J gene lost 4 bases, with 15 bases spanning the gap. This CDR3 is built from 15 residues. Looked up from germline, CDR1 is SEHNR and CDR2 is FQNEAQ (reference sequence). Here immunoSEQ multiplex PCR was the method, and the copy in TCRdb shows in-frame clones only, minus some. Of some 55,000 clones listed, around 83% were seen once; the top ten hold about 5.5%. With regard to this clone: Antigen: not known.

Sequenced input: CD4+ T cells from blood. The chain links TRBV7-9 to TRBJ2-1; D is perhaps TRBD2 (5 bases). The sequence was obtained from a human donor in good health. The CDR3 coding sequence is TGTGCCAGCAGCCTCGGTCGTAGCGTGTACAATGAGCAGTTCTTC. This sequence encodes CASSLGRSVYNEQFF.